A single T cell receptor beta chain is shown here with its context. The CDR3 runs 18 residues. V was clipped by 4 bases and J by 4 bases, with 26 bases between them. Germline V gene sequence: CDR1 SGHDT, CDR2 YYEEEE. This record belongs to a study of T cell changes during pregnancy in multiple sclerosis. TCRdb's table, derived via immunoSEQ multiplex PCR, lists solely in-frame clones and lacks some. The repertoire holds 55,000 to 80,000 clones, with roughly 92% as singletons. The sequencing used CD8+ T cells from peripheral blood mononuclear cells, collected in the second trimester of pregnancy. The source is a female donor with multiple sclerosis, enrolled in a pregnancy study. The rearrangement joins TRBV5-6 to TRBJ1-2, with TRBD1 as a possible D gene (5 bases). The CDR3 DNA follows: TGTGCCAGCAGCCCACTCCCGGGGGATGCTAAGAGTTGCTATGGCTACACCTTC. This encodes CASSPLPGDAKSCYGYTF.